The clone carrying this T cell receptor beta chain was observed a few times. The antigen is unknown. CDR1 and CDR2 (germline): SGHTA, FQGNSA. CDR3 length: 12 amino acids. V lost 3 bases, J lost 3 bases, and 6 bases lay in between. As originally analysed: Building a distant-metastasis classifier for papillary thyroid cancer drew on CDR3 differences across clinicopathological groups. TCRdb reprocessed the PCR reads using MiXCR. TCRdb, not the original authors, processed these V and J calls. The data show roughly 4,000 clones, with roughly 33% seen just once and roughly a quarter held by the top ten. Before thyroid surgery, none of the patients had received any treatment. These data originate in a study of metastatic and nonmetastatic thyroid tumors. Study overall: Where malignant and benign thyroid patients were concerned, repertoires were compared across blood and tumor or nodule tissue. General study points: Reportedly, malignant thyroid tumors had significantly higher TCR beta diversity than benign nodules, in blood and tumor.

The chain employs TRBV7-2 and TRBJ2-7, with TRBD1 as a possible D gene (5 bases). The specimen sequenced was adjacent normal tissue. This clonotype was obtained from a male donor with papillary thyroid cancer or a benign thyroid nodule (not recorded which). Some clones in this sample may be carry-over from other donors' samples. The CDR3 DNA follows: TGTGCCAGCAGCTTTCAGGGCTACGAGCAGTACTTC. Amino acid sequence: CASSFQGYEQYF.